This T cell receptor (beta chain) was found in a study of blood T cells in healthy people across ages. There are 17 residues in the CDR3. Germline CDR1 SQVTM, CDR2 ANQGSEA. V lost 7 bases, J lost 1 base, and 15 bases stayed unmatched. Total RNA was extracted at no less than 6 micrograms per sample. Then a second PCR, running roughly 7 to 12 cycles, was carried out with a sample-barcoded 5' primer and a J-beta primer mix. TCRdb reanalysed the 5' RACE reads using MiXCR and keeps one entry per CDR3 protein. The sample shows hundreds of thousands of distinct CDR3 sequences, about 20% of them seen only once. On this clonotype itself: Its antigen is not identified.

Study results and limitations: Diversity was higher, and naive CD4+ cells more numerous, in long-lived donors than in aged donors. Diversity estimates from one million T cells were considered underestimates.

The rearrangement uses TRBV29-1 and TRBJ2-3; 9 bases align to TRBD2. What was sequenced was blood. The TCR originated in a man aged 65 to 85 in good health. CDR3 nucleotides: TGCAGCGCCGAAGGGGTTAGCGGGGGCCAAGGCACAGATACGCAGTATTTT. Amino acids: CSAEGVSGGQGTDTQYF.